Presented here are 28 T cell receptor beta chains from one specimen sequenced in a study of cytomegalovirus exposure and HLA in healthy donors. PCR employed 60 Vbeta and 13 Jbeta primers. Sequencing was performed with immunoSEQ multiplex PCR; in TCRdb, only in-frame clones are kept and a portion is missing. The sample has about 200,000 clones; around 77% are singletons. The sequencing sample was made of PBMCs. Receptor source: a woman under 40 in good health and CMV-seronegative.

The V call is TRBV4-1, the J call TRBJ1-1, with 9 bases identical to TRBD1. Germline CDR1 and CDR2: MGHRA and YSYEKL. This CDR3 comprises 14 residues. Trimming removed 5 bases from V and 7 bases from J; junction bases left unmatched: 8. CDR3: CASSGRDRAREAFF. In DNA form, the CDR3 reads TGCGCCAGCAGCGGCCGGGACAGGGCCCGTGAAGCTTTCTTT.

There are a few counts of this clone. V and J are TRBV4-2 and TRBJ1-4; a weak D match, TRBD1 (5 bases). The CDR3 is made up of 17 amino acids. Germline lookup yields CDR1 LGHNA and CDR2 YNFKEQ. V lost 3 bases to trimming and J lost 0 bases, with 14 bases between them. The CDR3 loop reads CASSQSGNHATNEKLFF. CDR3 nucleotide sequence: TGTGCCAGCAGCCAGTCAGGGAATCATGCAACTAATGAAAAACTGTTTTTT.

The gene calls are TRBV7-9 and TRBJ2-7; D call uncertain. Deletions cut 8 bases from V and 1 base from J, with 15 bases between. The CDR3 sequence is 14 residues long. CDR1 and CDR2 (germline): SEHNR, FQNEAQ (reference sequence). CDR3 in amino acids: CASGRGTESYEQYF. The CDR3 DNA sequence: TGTGCCAGCGGCCGAGGAACCGAATCCTACGAGCAGTACTTC. Full variable domain (outside the CDR3, taken from reference TRBV7-9 and TRBJ2-7): DTGVSQNPRHKITKRGQNVTFRCDPISEHNRLYWYRQTLGQGPEFLTYFQNEAQLEKSRLLSDRFSAERPKGSFSTLEIQRTEQGDSAMYLCASGRGTESYEQYFGPGTRLTVT.

The V gene is TRBV2, the J gene TRBJ1-1; tentatively, D is TRBD1 (6 bases). V lost 4 bases and J 7 bases, leaving 16 bases between the germline ends. The length of the CDR3 is 14 residues. Germline values: CDR1 SNHLY, CDR2 FYNNEI. This CDR3 reads CASSGTLTGLEAFF. For the CDR3, the DNA is TGTGCCAGCAGTGGAACCTTGACAGGCCTTGAAGCTTTCTTT. The full variable domain, in which reference TRBV2 and TRBJ1-1 provide the parts outside the CDR3, is EPEVTQTPSHQVTQMGQEVILRCVPISNHLYFYWYRQILGQKVEFLVSFYNNEISEKSEIFDDQFSVERPDGSNFTLKIRSTKLEDSAMYFCASSGTLTGLEAFFGQGTRLTVV.

A remark on this clone: Other nucleotide sequences in the sample specify the same CDR3. This rearrangement joins TRBV7-9 to TRBJ2-5; TRBD1 aligns across 7 bases. Germline CDR1 and CDR2: SEHNR and FQNEAQ (reference sequence). The trim removed 1 base at V and 2 bases at J, leaving 1 base unmatched. The CDR3 has 14 amino acids. The CDR3 reads CASSLGQGQETQYF. In DNA form, the CDR3 reads TGTGCCAGCAGCTTAGGACAGGGTCAAGAGACCCAGTACTTC. The variable domain in full, with the rest retrieved from reference TRBV7-9 and TRBJ2-5, is DTGVSQNPRHKITKRGQNVTFRCDPISEHNRLYWYRQTLGQGPEFLTYFQNEAQLEKSRLLSDRFSAERPKGSFSTLEIQRTEQGDSAMYLCASSLGQGQETQYFGPGTRLLVL.

J is TRBJ2-4 and V is TRBV7-9, with TRBD1 matching 7 bases. The CDR3 spans 14 residues. The junction had 12 bases not matched to a gene; V was cut back by 7 bases and J by 9 bases. Germline loops: CDR1 SEHNR, CDR2 FQNEAQ (reference sequence). The CDR3 DNA is TGTGCCAGCACCAAACAGGGGACGAGTGGCATTCAGTACTTC. Protein product: CASTKQGTSGIQYF.

The chain uses TRBV7-6 and TRBJ2-1; TRBD2 aligns across 9 bases. J gave up 0 bases and V 3 bases, and 6 bases lay outside the gene matches. This CDR3 comprises 17 residues. Per germline, CDR1 SGHVS and CDR2 FNYEAQ. The CDR3 DNA reads TGTGCCAGCAGCTTGTTAGCGGGAGTGAGCTCCTACAATGAGCAGTTCTTC. It codes for CASSLLAGVSSYNEQFF.

The gene calls are TRBV7-9 and TRBJ1-2, with D perhaps TRBD1 (6 bases). Germline values: CDR1 SEHNR, CDR2 FQNEAQ (reference sequence). This CDR3 has 16 amino acids. V lost 6 bases, J lost 8 bases, and 25 bases lay in between. DNA for the CDR3: TGTGCCAGCAGTCAAAGTACAGGGTTCTATGTTTTGGGCTACACCTTC. Residues: CASSQSTGFYVLGYTF. Full variable domain (outside the CDR3, taken from reference TRBV7-9 and TRBJ1-2): DTGVSQNPRHKITKRGQNVTFRCDPISEHNRLYWYRQTLGQGPEFLTYFQNEAQLEKSRLLSDRFSAERPKGSFSTLEIQRTEQGDSAMYLCASSQSTGFYVLGYTFGSGTRLTVV.

The CDR3 DNA sequence: TGCGCCAGCAGCCAAGGTAGCGGGGGCCCCTACAATGAGCAGTTCTTC. Translated: CASSQGSGGPYNEQFF. The rearrangement uses TRBV4-1 and TRBJ2-1, with 9 bases identical to TRBD2. Losses at the gene ends were 1 base for V and 2 bases for J; bases not matched to a gene: 3. The CDR3 length is 16 residues. CDR1 MGHRA and CDR2 YSYEKL come from the germline V gene.

In this sample, this clone turned up a few times. V is TRBV5-1 and J is TRBJ2-1; 13 bases match TRBD2. The CDR3 sequence is 20 residues long. V dropped 2 bases and J dropped 0; count of bases not matched to a gene: 11. Germline CDR1 reads SGHRS; CDR2 reads YFSETQ. The CDR3 loop reads CASSFAPGLAGFGSYNEQFF. CDR3 bases: TGCGCCAGCAGCTTCGCCCCGGGACTAGCGGGGTTCGGCTCCTACAATGAGCAGTTCTTC.

The J gene is TRBJ2-3, the V gene TRBV19, with 10 bases that match TRBD2. V lost 1 base to trimming and J lost 2 bases; unmatched junction nucleotides: 6. The CDR3 runs to 17 residues. The V gene's germline CDR1 is LNHDA and CDR2 SQIVND (reference sequence). This chain's CDR3 is CASSIVTLAGATDTQYF. DNA for the CDR3: TGTGCCAGTAGTATAGTGACCCTAGCGGGGGCCACAGATACGCAGTATTTT.

In regard to this clone: Sequence at one end of the junction differs from germline and may be a read error. This rearrangement joins TRBV5-1 to TRBJ1-2; 9 bases align to TRBD1. The germline CDR1 and CDR2 sequences are SGHRS and YFSETQ. The CDR3 covers 15 residues. CDR3 sequence (DNA): TGCGCCAGCAGCCTCCAAAACAGGGGGCCGTATGGCTACCCCTTC. Its translation is CASSLQNRGPYGYPF.

The chain joins TRBV19 to TRBJ1-2; the D gene is possibly TRBD1 (5 bases). V gave up 1 base and J gave up 7 bases, with 13 bases separating them. The germline V gene has CDR1 LNHDA and CDR2 SQIVND (reference sequence). The CDR3 sequence is 14 residues long. The CDR3 DNA reads TGTGCCAGTAGTATAGTATCACAGGCTCGTGGCTACACCTTC. Translating it yields CASSIVSQARGYTF.

This clone occurred once. The chain links TRBV29-1 to TRBJ1-1, with unresolved D. The CDR3 length is 14 residues. The V and J ends lost 8 bases and 3 bases respectively, with 19 bases between them. Germline V CDR1 and CDR2: SQVTM, ANQGSEA. The CDR3 DNA reads TGCAGCCACACGGGTTTAGCCTGGGACACTGAAGCTTTCTTT. Residues: CSHTGLAWDTEAFF. Supplemented by reference TRBV29-1 and TRBJ1-1, the full variable domain reads SAVISQKPSRDICQRGTSLTIQCQVDSQVTMMFWYRQQPGQSLTLIATANQGSEATYESGFVIDKFPISRPNLTFSTLTVSNMSPEDSSIYLCSHTGLAWDTEAFFGQGTRLTVV.

The chain has TRBV7-8 and TRBJ2-5, with a weak D call TRBD2 (6 bases). The CDR3 sequence is 11 residues long. Trimming cost V 5 bases and J 7 bases, with 8 bases left between them. CDR1 SGHVS and CDR2 FQNEAQ come from the germline V gene. CDR3 region: CASSIGGTQYF. The CDR3 bases are TGTGCCAGCAGCATCGGGGGGACCCAGTACTTC.

This chain connects TRBV6-5 to TRBJ1-2, with D perhaps matching TRBD1 (5 bases). The CDR3 covers 14 residues. The V end lost 6 bases, the J end lost 0 bases, and 11 bases lay between the germline ends. Germline V gene sequence: CDR1 MNHEY, CDR2 SVGAGI. CDR3 amino acids: CASSLTDSNYGYTF. DNA of the CDR3: TGTGCCAGCAGCCTGACAGACTCTAACTATGGCTACACCTTC.

V is TRBV9 and J is TRBJ2-7, with 10 positions matching TRBD1. V gave up 0 bases and J gave up 2 bases; unmatched junction bases: 2. Germline V gene sequence: CDR1 SGDLS, CDR2 YYNGEE. The CDR3 is made up of 15 amino acids. The CDR3 is CASSVGDRGTYEQYF. The DNA of the CDR3 is TGTGCCAGCAGCGTAGGGGACAGGGGAACCTACGAGCAGTACTTC.

V usage is TRBV2 and J usage is TRBJ2-2; the match to TRBD2 covers 11 bases. The CDR3 is 16 amino acids. Germline CDR1 and CDR2: SNHLY and FYNNEI. After removal of 7 bases from V and 4 bases from J, the junction contained 8 bases not matched to a gene. The CDR3 reads CASTFIAGGSTGELFF. DNA of the CDR3: TGTGCCAGCACCTTTATAGCGGGGGGGTCCACCGGGGAGCTGTTTTTT.

The rearrangement links TRBV5-8 to TRBJ2-7, with unresolved D. Per germline, CDR1 SGHTS and CDR2 YDEGEE. The CDR3 length is 14 residues. Trimming took 4 bases from V and 1 from J, leaving 12 bases between them. The chain's CDR3 is CASSRSTDSYEQYF. CDR3 bases: TGTGCCAGCAGCCGATCTACAGATTCCTACGAGCAGTACTTC.

The chain uses TRBV18 and TRBJ2-7, with 11 bases identical to TRBD1. The junction had 12 bases not matched to a gene; V was cut back by 5 bases and J by 6 bases. This CDR3 contains 16 residues. The germline CDR1 and CDR2 sequences are KGHSH and LQKENI. CDR3 loop: CASSSLGQGARGEQYF. Here the CDR3 DNA reads TGTGCCAGCTCATCGCTCGGACAGGGGGCGAGGGGCGAGCAGTACTTC.

The chain joins TRBV5-1 to TRBJ2-1; 10 nucleotides line up with TRBD2. The CDR3 extends over 15 amino acids. From germline, CDR1 is SGHRS and CDR2 YFSETQ. The V and J ends lost 1 base and 3 bases, in that order; junction bases with no gene match: 1. The CDR3 is CASSLLAGDYNEQFF. For the CDR3, the DNA is TGCGCCAGCAGCTTGCTAGCGGGAGACTACAATGAGCAGTTCTTC.

V gene TRBV18 combines with J gene TRBJ1-1; D gene uncertain. CDR1 is KGHSH, CDR2 LQKENI, per germline. The CDR3 has 14 residues. Trimming pared 6 bases from V and 1 base from J, leaving 12 bases between. CDR3 nucleotides: TGTGCCAGCTCCGCGGGAGTGGGGAACACTGAAGCTTTCTTT. As protein: CASSAGVGNTEAFF.

J is TRBJ2-5 and V is TRBV7-8, with D possibly matching TRBD2 (5 bases). This CDR3 is 13 amino acids long. CDR1 SGHVS and CDR2 FQNEAQ come from the germline V gene. V shed 3 bases and J shed 1 base, with 6 bases lying between them. The CDR3 reads CASSFGLQETQYF. CDR3 coding DNA: TGTGCCAGCAGCTTCGGACTCCAAGAGACCCAGTACTTC. Combining the CDR3 with reference TRBV7-8 and TRBJ2-5 gives the whole variable domain GAGVSQSPRYKVAKRGQDVALRCDPISGHVSLFWYQQALGQGPEFLTYFQNEAQLDKSGLPSDRFFAERPEGSVSTLKIQRTQQEDSAVYLCASSFGLQETQYFGPGTRLLVL.

The V call is TRBV4-2, the J call TRBJ1-6; D ambiguous. The germline CDR1 and CDR2 sequences are LGHNA and YNFKEQ. Trimming cost V 6 bases and J 7 bases, with 4 bases left between them. The CDR3 is 11 residues long. CDR3 DNA sequence: TGTGCCAGCAGTCAGAATTCACCCCTCCACTTT. It encodes CASSQNSPLHF.

V is TRBV29-1 and J is TRBJ2-5; D may be TRBD2 (5 bases). V lost 4 bases and J lost 2, with 17 bases in between. CDR3 length: 15 residues. CDR1 and CDR2 from the germline V gene are SQVTM and ANQGSEA. CDR3 bases: TGCAGCGTTGCATTTCTGGGTAGCGCTCAAGAGACCCAGTACTTC. The encoded protein is CSVAFLGSAQETQYF.

The rearrangement links TRBV9 to TRBJ2-7; D is undetermined. The CDR3 runs 15 residues. CDR1 and CDR2 (germline): SGDLS, YYNGEE. V gave up 4 bases and J gave up 3 bases, with 17 bases separating them. CDR3 DNA sequence: TGTGCCAGCAGCCCCCAGGTTAGTCAGAGCTACGAGCAGTACTTC. Its translation is CASSPQVSQSYEQYF.

The chain uses TRBV21-1 and TRBJ2-7; TRBD1 is the table's D call, not checked against the DNA. TRBV21-1 is given as a pseudogene. There are 15 residues in the CDR3. The CDR3 DNA sequence: TGTGCCAGCAGCAAAGGGACAGCCAGAACCTACGAGCAGTACTTC. Amino acid sequence: CASSKGTARTYEQYF.

V gene TRBV28 combines with J gene TRBJ2-3; D ambiguous. This CDR3 is 14 amino acids long. Looked up from germline, CDR1 is MDHEN and CDR2 is SYDVKM. V was pared by 4 bases and J by 0 bases, with 8 bases between. The CDR3 region has the DNA TGTGCCAGCAGTTCCCCAGGAAGCACAGATACGCAGTATTTT. This gives the protein CASSSPGSTDTQYF. Drawing the rest from reference TRBV28 and TRBJ2-3, the complete variable domain is DVKVTQSSRYLVKRTGEKVFLECVQDMDHENMFWYRQDPGLGLRLIYFSYDVKMKEKGDIPEGYSVSREKKERFSLILESASTNQTSMYLCASSSPGSTDTQYFGPGTRLTVL.